A selection of T cell receptor beta chains follows, all from one sample in a study of blood T cell repertoires in COVID-19. The data were produced by immunoSEQ multiplex PCR, yet TCRdb's version contains in-frame clones alone and is incomplete. Of around 99,000 clones detected, less than 90% appear once; the ten largest clones hold roughly 20%. Sequencing was done on a sample of peripheral blood. Receptors originate from a woman in her sixties or seventies with acute or convalescent COVID-19. Both conserved end residues are part of each CDR3.

>TRBV5-1
CASSLVQRGHANTGELFF
>TRBV7-9
CASRLDISGYTF
>TRBV6-2/TRBV6-3
CASSRGDKTIGYTF
>TRBV29-1
CSVGGQGSNQPQHF
>TRBV19
CASSPQGYSNQPQHF
>TRBV5-1
CASSLDRAGGYTF
>TRBV28
CASSFRTGGRGGEQFF
>TRBV29-1
CSVDSPAGDPYEQYF
>TRBV28
CASSSHQPQHF
>TRBV19
CASSYGLAGYEQYF
>TRBV30
CACGGAVGTDTQYF
>TRBV27
CASSTGLNEQFF
>TRBV7-9
CASSAVPGNTGELFF
>TRBV30
CAWGGQTGNTIYF
>TRBV19
CASQDRMNTEAFF
>TRBV3-1/TRBV3-2
CASSRTETYEQYF
>TRBV6-5
CASSYQGAINSPLHF
>TRBV30
CAWTRGSYEQYF
>TRBV12-5
CASGRGSRHF
>TRBV6-5
CASSYSRGTTEAFF
>TRBV5-1
CASKREGLDTQYF
>TRBV18
CASSRLGLAGVPSQYEQYF
>TRBV18
CASSPSMLEVGGYTF
>TRBV12-3/TRBV12-4
CASSLGSEQYF
>TRBV2
CASRTLRDRGEAFF
>TRBV27
CASSLASPNQPQHF
>TRBV28
CASSPPAGVGYGYTF
>TRBV28
CASSFTGRGYTF
>TRBV19
CASSASEKLFF
>TRBV7-9
CASSVPTLANYGYTF
>TRBV7-9
CASSLSRGGSYEQYF
>TRBV11-2
CASSSLSGTDNSPLHF
>TRBV5-1
CASSLGGAETQYF
>TRBV6-5
CASSYSSGIAGELFF
>TRBV4-1
CASSLGRGAPYEQYF
>TRBV5-1
CASSPGQGAYGYTF
>TRBV28
CASSFGVSPLHF
>TRBV4-1
CASSLGTGLQGGVGAFF
>TRBV3-1/TRBV3-2
CASSLTDTVGGYTF
>TRBV27
CASSLSRQVQPQHF
>TRBV6-2/TRBV6-3
CASSYGGTYYNEQFF
>TRBV5-1
CASRRGTNEKLFF
>TRBV7-2
CASSSDSEKLFF
>TRBV24-1
CATSQTEEINQPQHF
>TRBV3-1/TRBV3-2
CASSQAGQGGSYEQYF
>TRBV10-2
CASTGLVFGELFF
>TRBV6-6
CASSGEFSYNEQFF
>TRBV27
CASSLLAGPYNEQFF
>TRBV9
CASSVGPQETQYF
>TRBV5-1
CASSTGTKGAEQYF
>TRBV30
CALHLDSYGYTF
>TRBV14
CASGSQGIGEKLFF
>TRBV2
CASTQGVNTEAFF
>TRBV5-1
CASSRSSSSYEQYF
>TRBV11-2
CASSLREHQPQHF